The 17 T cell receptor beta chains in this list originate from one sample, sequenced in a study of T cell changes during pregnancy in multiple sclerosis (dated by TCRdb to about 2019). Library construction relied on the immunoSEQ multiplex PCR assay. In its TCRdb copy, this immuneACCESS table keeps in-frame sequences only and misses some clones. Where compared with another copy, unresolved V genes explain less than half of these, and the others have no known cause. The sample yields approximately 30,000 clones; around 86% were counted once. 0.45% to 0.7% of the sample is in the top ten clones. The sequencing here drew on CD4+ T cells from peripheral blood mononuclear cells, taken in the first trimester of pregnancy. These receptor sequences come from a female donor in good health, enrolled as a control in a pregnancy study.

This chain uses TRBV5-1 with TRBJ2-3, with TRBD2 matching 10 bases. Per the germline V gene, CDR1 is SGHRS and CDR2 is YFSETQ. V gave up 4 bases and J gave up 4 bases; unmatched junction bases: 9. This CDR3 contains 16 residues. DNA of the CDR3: TGCGCCAGCAGCCCATCCGGGACTAGCGTGGCAGATACGCAGTATTTT. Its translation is CASSPSGTSVADTQYF.

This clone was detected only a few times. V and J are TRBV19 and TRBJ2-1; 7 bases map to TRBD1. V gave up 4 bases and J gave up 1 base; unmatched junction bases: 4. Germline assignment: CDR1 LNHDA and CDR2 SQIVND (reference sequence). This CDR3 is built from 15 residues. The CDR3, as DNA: TGTGCCAGTAGTAAGGGACAGCCTTCCTACAATGAGCAGTTCTTC. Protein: CASSKGQPSYNEQFF. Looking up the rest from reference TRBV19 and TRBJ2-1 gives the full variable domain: DGGITQSPKYLFRKEGQNVTLSCEQNLNHDAMYWYRQDPGQGLRLIYYSQIVNDFQKGDIAEGYSVSREKKESFPLTVTSAQKNPTAFYLCASSKGQPSYNEQFFGPGTRLTVL.

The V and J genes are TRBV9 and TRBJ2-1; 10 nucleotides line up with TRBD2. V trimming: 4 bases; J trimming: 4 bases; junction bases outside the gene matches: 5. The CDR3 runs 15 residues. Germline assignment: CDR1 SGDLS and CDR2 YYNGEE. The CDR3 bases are TGTGCCAGCAGCCTTGCTAGCGGGGGATACAATGAGCAGTTCTTC. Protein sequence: CASSLASGGYNEQFF.

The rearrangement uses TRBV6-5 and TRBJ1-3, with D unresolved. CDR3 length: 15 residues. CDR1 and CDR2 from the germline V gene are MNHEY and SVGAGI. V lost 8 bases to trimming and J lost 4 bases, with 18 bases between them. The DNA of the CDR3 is TGTGCCAGCTGTCCGACCTCAATGGGCGGAAACACCATATATTTT. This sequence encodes CASCPTSMGGNTIYF.

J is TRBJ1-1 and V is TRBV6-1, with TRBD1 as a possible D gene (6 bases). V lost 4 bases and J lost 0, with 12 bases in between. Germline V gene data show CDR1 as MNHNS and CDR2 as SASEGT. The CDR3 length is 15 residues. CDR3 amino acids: CASSVQGWMNTEAFF. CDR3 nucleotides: TGTGCCAGCAGTGTACAGGGTTGGATGAACACTGAAGCTTTCTTT.

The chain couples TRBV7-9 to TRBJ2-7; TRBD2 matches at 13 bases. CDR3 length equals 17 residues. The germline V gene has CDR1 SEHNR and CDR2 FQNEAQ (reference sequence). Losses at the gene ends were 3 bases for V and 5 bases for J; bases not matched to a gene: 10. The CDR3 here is CASSFGTSGAGRNEQYF. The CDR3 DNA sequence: TGTGCCAGCAGCTTCGGGACTAGCGGGGCCGGTCGGAACGAGCAGTACTTC.

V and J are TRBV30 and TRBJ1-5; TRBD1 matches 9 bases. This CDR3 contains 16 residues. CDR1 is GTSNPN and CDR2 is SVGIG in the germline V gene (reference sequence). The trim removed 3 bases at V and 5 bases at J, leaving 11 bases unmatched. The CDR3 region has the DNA TGTGCCTGGAGAGACTCTCTGACAGGGGGGGATCAGCCCCAGCATTTT. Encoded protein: CAWRDSLTGGDQPQHF.

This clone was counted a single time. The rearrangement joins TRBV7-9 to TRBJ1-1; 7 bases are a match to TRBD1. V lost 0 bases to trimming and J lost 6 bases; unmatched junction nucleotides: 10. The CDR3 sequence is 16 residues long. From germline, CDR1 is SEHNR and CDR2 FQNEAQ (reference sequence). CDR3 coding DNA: TGTGCCAGCAGCTTAGCGGCAGGGGGATTGGACTCTGAAGCTTTCTTT. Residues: CASSLAAGGLDSEAFF. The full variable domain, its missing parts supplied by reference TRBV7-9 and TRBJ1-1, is DTGVSQNPRHKITKRGQNVTFRCDPISEHNRLYWYRQTLGQGPEFLTYFQNEAQLEKSRLLSDRFSAERPKGSFSTLEIQRTEQGDSAMYLCASSLAAGGLDSEAFFGQGTRLTVV.

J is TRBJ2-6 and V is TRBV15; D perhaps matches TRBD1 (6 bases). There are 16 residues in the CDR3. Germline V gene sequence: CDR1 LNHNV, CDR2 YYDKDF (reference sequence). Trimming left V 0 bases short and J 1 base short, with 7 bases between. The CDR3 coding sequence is TGTGCCACCAGCAGAGAAACAGGGTCTGGGGCCAACGTCCTGACTTTC. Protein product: CATSRETGSGANVLTF.

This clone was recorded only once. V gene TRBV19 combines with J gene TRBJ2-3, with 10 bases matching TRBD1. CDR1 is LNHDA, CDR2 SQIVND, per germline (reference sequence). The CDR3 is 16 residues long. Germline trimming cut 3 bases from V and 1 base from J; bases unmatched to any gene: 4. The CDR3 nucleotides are TGTGCCAGTAGTATTAGAGGGACAGGGGGCACAGATACGCAGTATTTT. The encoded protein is CASSIRGTGGTDTQYF.

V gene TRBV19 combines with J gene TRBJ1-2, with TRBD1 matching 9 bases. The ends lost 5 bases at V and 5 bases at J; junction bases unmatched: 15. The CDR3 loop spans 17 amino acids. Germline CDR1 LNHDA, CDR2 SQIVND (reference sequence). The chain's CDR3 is CASSPNPGQGFGYGYTF. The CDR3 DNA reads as TGTGCCAGTAGTCCAAATCCGGGACAGGGTTTTGGATATGGCTACACCTTC.

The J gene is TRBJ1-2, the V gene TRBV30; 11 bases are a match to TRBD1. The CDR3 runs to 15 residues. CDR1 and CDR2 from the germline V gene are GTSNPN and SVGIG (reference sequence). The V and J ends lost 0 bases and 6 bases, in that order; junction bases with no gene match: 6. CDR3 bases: TGTGCCTGGAGTGTGGACGGGACAGGGGGTAATGGCTACACCTTC. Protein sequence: CAWSVDGTGGNGYTF.

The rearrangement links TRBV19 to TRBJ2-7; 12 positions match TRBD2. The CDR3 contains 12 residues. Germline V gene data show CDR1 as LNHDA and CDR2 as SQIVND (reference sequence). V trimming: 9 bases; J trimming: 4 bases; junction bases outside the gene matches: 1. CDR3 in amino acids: CASGTSGYEQYF. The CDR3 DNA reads TGTGCCAGCGGGACTAGCGGGTACGAGCAGTACTTC.

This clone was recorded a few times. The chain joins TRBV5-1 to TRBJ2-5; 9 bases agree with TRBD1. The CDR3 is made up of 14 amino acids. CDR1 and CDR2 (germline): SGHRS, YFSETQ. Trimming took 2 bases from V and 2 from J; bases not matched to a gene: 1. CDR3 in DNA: TGCGCCAGCAGCTTACAGGGGGCGCAAGAGACCCAGTACTTC. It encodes CASSLQGAQETQYF.

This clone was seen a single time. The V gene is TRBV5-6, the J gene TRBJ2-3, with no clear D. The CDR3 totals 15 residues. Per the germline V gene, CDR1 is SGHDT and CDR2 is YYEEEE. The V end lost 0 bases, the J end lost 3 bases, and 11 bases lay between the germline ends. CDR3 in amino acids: CASSLGGRITDTQYF. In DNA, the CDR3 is TGTGCCAGCAGCTTGGGTGGCAGAATTACAGATACGCAGTATTTT.

The CDR3 reads CASSATGLSQETQYF. The CDR3, as DNA: TGTGCCAGCAGTGCAACGGGACTAAGCCAAGAGACCCAGTACTTC. This rearrangement joins TRBV9 to TRBJ2-5, with 7 bases matching TRBD2. The CDR3 runs to 15 residues. The ends lost 5 bases at V and 1 base at J; junction bases unmatched: 8. Looked up from germline, CDR1 is SGDLS and CDR2 is YYNGEE.

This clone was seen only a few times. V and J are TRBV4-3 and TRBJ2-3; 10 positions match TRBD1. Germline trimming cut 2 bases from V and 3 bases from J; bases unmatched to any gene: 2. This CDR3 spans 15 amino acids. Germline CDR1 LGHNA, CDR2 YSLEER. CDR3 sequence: CASSQRQGATDTQYF. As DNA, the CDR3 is TGCGCCAGCAGCCAACGACAGGGGGCAACAGATACGCAGTATTTT.